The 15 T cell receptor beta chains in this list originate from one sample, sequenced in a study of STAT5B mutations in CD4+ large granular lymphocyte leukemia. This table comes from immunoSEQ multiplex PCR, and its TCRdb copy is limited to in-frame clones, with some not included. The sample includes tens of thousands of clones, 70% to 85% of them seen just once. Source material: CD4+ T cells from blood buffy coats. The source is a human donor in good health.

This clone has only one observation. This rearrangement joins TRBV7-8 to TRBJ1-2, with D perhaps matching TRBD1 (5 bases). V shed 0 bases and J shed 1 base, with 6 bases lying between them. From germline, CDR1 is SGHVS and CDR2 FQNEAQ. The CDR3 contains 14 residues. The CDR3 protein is CASSLATVNYGYTF. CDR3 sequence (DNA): TGTGCCAGCAGCTTAGCGACAGTTAACTATGGCTACACCTTC.

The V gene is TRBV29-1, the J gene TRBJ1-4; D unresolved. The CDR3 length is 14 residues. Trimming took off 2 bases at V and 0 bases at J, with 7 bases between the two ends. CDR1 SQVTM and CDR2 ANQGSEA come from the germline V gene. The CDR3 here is CSVETAATNEKLFF. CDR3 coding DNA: TGCAGCGTTGAAACGGCCGCAACTAATGAAAAACTGTTTTTT.

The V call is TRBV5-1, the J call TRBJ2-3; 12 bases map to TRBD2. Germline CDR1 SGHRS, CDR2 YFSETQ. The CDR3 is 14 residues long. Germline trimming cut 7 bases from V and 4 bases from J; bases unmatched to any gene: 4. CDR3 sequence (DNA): TGCGCCAGCGGAACTAGCGGGGGGTCAGATACGCAGTATTTT. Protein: CASGTSGGSDTQYF.

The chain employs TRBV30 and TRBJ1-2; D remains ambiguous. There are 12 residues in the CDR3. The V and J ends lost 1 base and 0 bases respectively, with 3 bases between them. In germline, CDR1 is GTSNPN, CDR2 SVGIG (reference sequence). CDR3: CAWSASNYGYTF. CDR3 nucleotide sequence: TGTGCCTGGAGTGCGTCTAACTATGGCTACACCTTC.

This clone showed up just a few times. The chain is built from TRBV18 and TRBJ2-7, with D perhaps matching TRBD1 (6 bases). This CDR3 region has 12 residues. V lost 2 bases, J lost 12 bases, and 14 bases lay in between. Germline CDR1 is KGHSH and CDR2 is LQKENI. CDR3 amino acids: CASSPRGSPGYF. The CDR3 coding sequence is TGTGCCAGCTCACCAAGGGGGTCCCCAGGGTACTTC.

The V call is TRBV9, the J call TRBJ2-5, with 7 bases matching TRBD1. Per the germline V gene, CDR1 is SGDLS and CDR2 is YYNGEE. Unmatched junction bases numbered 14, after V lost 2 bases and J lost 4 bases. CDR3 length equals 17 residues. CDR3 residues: CASSVRNAEGAGETQYF. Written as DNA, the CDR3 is TGTGCCAGCAGCGTCCGAAACGCCGAGGGGGCAGGAGAGACCCAGTACTTC. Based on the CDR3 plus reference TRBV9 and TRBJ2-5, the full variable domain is DSGVTQTPKHLITATGQRVTLRCSPRSGDLSVYWYQQSLDQGLQFLIQYYNGEERAKGNILERFSAQQFPDLHSELNLSSLELGDSALYFCASSVRNAEGAGETQYFGPGTRLLVL.

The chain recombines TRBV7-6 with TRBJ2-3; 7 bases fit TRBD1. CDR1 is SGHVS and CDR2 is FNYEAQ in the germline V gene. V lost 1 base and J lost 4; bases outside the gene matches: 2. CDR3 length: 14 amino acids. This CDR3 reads CASSLGGQSDTQYF. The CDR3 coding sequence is TGTGCCAGCAGCTTAGGGGGACAGTCAGATACGCAGTATTTT.

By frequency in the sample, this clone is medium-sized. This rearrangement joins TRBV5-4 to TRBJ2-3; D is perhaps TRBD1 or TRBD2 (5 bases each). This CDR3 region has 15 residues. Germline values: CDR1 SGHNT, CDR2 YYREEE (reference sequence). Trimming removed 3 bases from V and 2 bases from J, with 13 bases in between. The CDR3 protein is CASSSGTADTDTQYF. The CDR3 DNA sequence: TGTGCCAGCAGCTCCGGGACCGCCGACACAGATACGCAGTATTTT.

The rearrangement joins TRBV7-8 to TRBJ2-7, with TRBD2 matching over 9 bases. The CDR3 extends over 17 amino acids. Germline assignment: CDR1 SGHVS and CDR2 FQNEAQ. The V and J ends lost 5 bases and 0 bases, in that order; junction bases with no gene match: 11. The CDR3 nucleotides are TGTGCCAGCAGCCTCAGGGGAGTAGCGGGGGCCTCCTACGAGCAGTACTTC. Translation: CASSLRGVAGASYEQYF.

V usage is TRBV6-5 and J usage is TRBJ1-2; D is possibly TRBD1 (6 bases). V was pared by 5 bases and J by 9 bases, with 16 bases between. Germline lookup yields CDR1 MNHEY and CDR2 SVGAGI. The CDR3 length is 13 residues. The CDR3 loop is CASSRTPGGRYTF. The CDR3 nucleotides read TGTGCCAGCAGTCGCACCCCCGGGGGCCGCTACACCTTC.

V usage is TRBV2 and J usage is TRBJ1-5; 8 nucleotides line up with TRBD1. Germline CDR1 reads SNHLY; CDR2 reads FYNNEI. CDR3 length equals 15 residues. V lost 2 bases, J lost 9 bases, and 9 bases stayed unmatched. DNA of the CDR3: TGTGCCAGCAGTGAACCAGACAGGGGCCATGGGCCCCAGCATTTT. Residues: CASSEPDRGHGPQHF.

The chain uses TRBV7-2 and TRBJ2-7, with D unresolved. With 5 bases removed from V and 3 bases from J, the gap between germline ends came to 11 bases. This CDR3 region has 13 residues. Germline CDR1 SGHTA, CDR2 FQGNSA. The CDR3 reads CASSPPTLYEQYF. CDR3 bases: TGTGCCAGCAGCCCCCCAACACTCTACGAGCAGTACTTC.

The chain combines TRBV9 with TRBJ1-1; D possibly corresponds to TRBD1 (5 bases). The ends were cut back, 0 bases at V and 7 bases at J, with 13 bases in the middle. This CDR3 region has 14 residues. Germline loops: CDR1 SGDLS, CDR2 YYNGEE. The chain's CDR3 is CASSVGPGRDEAFF. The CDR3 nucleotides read TGTGCCAGCAGCGTAGGCCCAGGGAGGGATGAAGCTTTCTTT.

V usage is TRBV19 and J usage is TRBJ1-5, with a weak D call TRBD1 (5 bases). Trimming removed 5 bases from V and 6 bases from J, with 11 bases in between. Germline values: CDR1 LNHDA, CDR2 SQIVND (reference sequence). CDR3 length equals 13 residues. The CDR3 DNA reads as TGTGCCAGTAGTTCGCAGGGTTTTCAGCCCCAGCATTTT. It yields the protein CASSSQGFQPQHF.

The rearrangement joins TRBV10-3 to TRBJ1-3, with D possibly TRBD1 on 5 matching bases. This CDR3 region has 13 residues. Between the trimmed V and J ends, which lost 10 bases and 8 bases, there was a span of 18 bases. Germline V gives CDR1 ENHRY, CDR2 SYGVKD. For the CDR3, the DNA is TGTGCCACGCGGGACGGCTTAGTGGACACCATATATTTT. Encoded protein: CATRDGLVDTIYF.